This T cell receptor beta chain comes out of a study of cytomegalovirus exposure and HLA in healthy donors. In the PCR, 60 Vbeta and 13 Jbeta primers were used. TCRdb keeps only in-frame clones here, not all; method: immunoSEQ multiplex PCR. This repertoire shows 75,000 or so clones, approximately 81% found once; its top ten account for about 20%. This TCR came from a woman in her 30s in good health and CMV-seropositive. The sequencing sample was made of PBMCs.

The CDR3 DNA follows: TGTGCCAGCAGAGCACTAGCGGGGGATTCCTACGAGCAGTACTTC. This encodes CASRALAGDSYEQYF. This rearrangement joins TRBV6-1 to TRBJ2-7; 11 bases line up with TRBD2. This CDR3 has 15 residues. Trimming at V came to 6 bases and at J to 1 base, leaving 5 bases not matched to a gene. Germline assignment: CDR1 MNHNS and CDR2 SASEGT.